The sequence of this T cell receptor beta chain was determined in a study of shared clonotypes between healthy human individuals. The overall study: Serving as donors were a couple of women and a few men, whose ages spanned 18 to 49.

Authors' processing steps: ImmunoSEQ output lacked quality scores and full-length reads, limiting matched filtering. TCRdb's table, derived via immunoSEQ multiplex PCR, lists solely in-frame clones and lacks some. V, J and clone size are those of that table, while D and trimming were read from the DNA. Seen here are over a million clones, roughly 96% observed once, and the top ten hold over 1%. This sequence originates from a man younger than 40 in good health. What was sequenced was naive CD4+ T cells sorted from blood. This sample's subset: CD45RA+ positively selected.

The CDR3 protein is CASNRAGGLPDTQYF. The DNA of the CDR3 is TGTGCCAGCAATCGAGCGGGAGGATTGCCAGATACGCAGTATTTT. The chain has TRBV28 and TRBJ2-3, with 9 positions matching TRBD2. The CDR3 length is 15 residues. From germline, CDR1 is MDHEN and CDR2 SYDVKM. J gave up 4 bases and V 7 bases, and 9 bases lay outside the gene matches.